This T cell receptor (beta chain) stems from a study of T cells expressing NK-cell markers (TCRdb year 2020). General notes on the study: Three sorted T-cell subsets (CD3+CD56+NKG2C+, CD3+CD56+NKG2C- and CD3+CD56-NKG2C+) from roughly 8 donors had their TCR beta-chain repertoires profiled. Among the eight sequenced donors, only one was HCMV-seronegative, while the other seven were HCMV-seropositive. The eight sequenced donors were randomly selected healthy volunteers, three men and five women. Libraries were sequenced as 2 x 150 bp reads on Illumina HiSeq 2000/2500, MiSeq or NextSeq.

TCRdb records Illumina HiSeq 2000 as the sequencer. 5'RACE template switching, by which a universal primer site and unique molecular identifiers were added, was used to make TCR beta cDNA libraries. Synthesis of cDNA was primed from the TCR beta constant segment and was followed by two consecutive PCR amplification steps. In the authors' own workflow: Reads were demultiplexed and grouped by UMI with MIGEC, and clonotypes were assembled and quantified with MiTCR. To remove erroneous sequences, TCR cDNA sequences were retained only when supported by two or more reads. The tcR package was used for downstream repertoire analysis, and clonotypes were matched across fractions by CDR3 nucleotide sequence plus V segment. VDJmatch was used to annotate antigen specificity against VDJdb, with one amino acid substitution allowed in CDR3. TCRdb reprocessed the reads, and each CDR3 protein sequence is entered once, without DNA. TCRdb, rather than the study authors, made the V and J calls. This sample's records show over 350,000 distinct CDR3 sequences. The top ten clones comprise approximately 12% of the sample.

HCMV-specific IgG was detected in serum with a commercial ELISA kit to determine HCMV serostatus. Ficoll density gradient centrifugation was used to isolate peripheral blood mononuclear cells from blood. The CDR3 measures 16 amino acids from cysteine to phenylalanine. The coding DNA is unavailable. Based on the germline V gene (reference sequence), the CDR1 and CDR2 sequences are MNHEY and SMNVEV. Findings and caveats that apply to the study as a whole: Whether the expanded NKG2C-expressing T cell clones were specific for HCMV antigens was left unclear. Those dominant clonotypes were again the most abundant among CD3+CD56-NKG2C+ cells in a handful of donors, at about 28.3-60.1%. For roughly six donors, the dominant CD3+CD56+NKG2C+ clonotypes were among the top 10 CD8+ clonotypes and accounted for 1.0-7.0% of CD8+ T cells.

Note on this clonotype: The antigen it binds to is not known.

The receptor was derived from a woman in her fifties or sixties in good health. Donor details come from another sample of the same person, matched by shared clones. Recombination connected TRBV27 to TRBJ2-2; no DNA is available, so the TRBD1 call from TCRdb remains unchecked. The sequencing input was blood T cells: a sorted CD56 or NKG2C T cell subset, CD4+ or CD8+ T cells, or bulk PBMC T cells (not recorded which). The CDR3 loop reads CASSFVVRVDTGELFF.